Listed below are T cell receptor beta chains from one sample, sequenced in a study of blood T cell repertoires in COVID-19. Data came from immunoSEQ multiplex PCR; TCRdb stores just in-frame clones and leaves some out. The data contain fewer than 80,000 clones, 70% to 90% of them singletons. The specimen sequenced was peripheral blood. The receptor set was obtained from a man in his 70s with acute or convalescent COVID-19. Both conserved end residues are part of each CDR3. Fields, in order: J gene, V gene, clone size, D gene, CDR3 DNA, CDR3 protein. A D gene is named only where the DNA matches it firmly. Clone size is given for some rows only: seen once, a few or many times, or a class if the clone is expanded.

>TRBJ1-2|TRBV11-2|NA|NA
TGTGCCAGCAGCTTGGACAGTGACTATGGCTACACCTTC
CASSLDSDYGYTF
>TRBJ1-5|TRBV2|once|NA
TGTGCCAGCAATCCCCAGGGTGGCCAGCCCCAGCATTTT
CASNPQGGQPQHF
>TRBJ1-2|TRBV28|NA|NA
TGTGCCAGCGGAGACAGGAAGGGTTCTCTCTTC
CASGDRKGSLF
>TRBJ2-6|TRBV28|NA|TRBD2
TGTGCCAGCAGTTCCCACCAAAAAGCGGGAAGGGCTGGGGCCAACGTCCTGACTTTC
CASSSHQKAGRAGANVLTF
>TRBJ2-3|TRBV5-4|NA|TRBD2
TGTGCCAGCAGCTGGACTAGCAGCACAGATACGCAGTATTTT
CASSWTSSTDTQYF
>TRBJ2-5|TRBV7-9|NA|TRBD2
TGTGCCAGCAAGGGGAGGGTCCCCAAAGAGACCCAGTACTTC
CASKGRVPKETQYF
>TRBJ2-3|TRBV7-2|NA|TRBD2
TGTGCCAGCAGCTTAGTACGGACTAGCGGATTCACAGATACGCAGTATTTT
CASSLVRTSGFTDTQYF
>TRBJ2-5|TRBV5-1|NA|TRBD2
TGCGCCAGCAGCTTGGGTGGGACTAGCGGGAGCGTTCGGGAGACCCAGTACTTC
CASSLGGTSGSVRETQYF
>TRBJ2-1|TRBV12-3/TRBV12-4|NA|NA
TGTGCCAGCAGTTTAGCCGGGGTCGAGCAGTTCTTC
CASSLAGVEQFF
>TRBJ1-3|TRBV19|once|NA
TGTGCCAGTAGTCTGGGGGCTCTCTCTGGAAACACCATATATTTT
CASSLGALSGNTIYF
>TRBJ2-1|TRBV3-1/TRBV3-2|NA|TRBD1
TGTGCCAGCAGCCGGGGACAGGGAAATGAGCAGTTCTTC
CASSRGQGNEQFF
>TRBJ1-3|TRBV28|NA|TRBD1
TGTGCCAGCAGGGAACAGGGGGCGCGAGGAAACACCATATATTTT
CASREQGARGNTIYF
>TRBJ1-1|TRBV11-1|NA|NA
TGTGCCAGCAGCCCCCAGACTGTGAACACTGAAGCTTTCTTT
CASSPQTVNTEAFF
>TRBJ1-4|TRBV19|NA|NA
TGTGCCAGTAGTACCTTTGCAACTAATGAAAAACTGTTTTTT
CASSTFATNEKLFF
>TRBJ2-2|TRBV2|NA|TRBD1
TGTGCCAGCAAGGGGACAGCTAACACCGGGGAGCTGTTTTTT
CASKGTANTGELFF
>TRBJ2-2|TRBV7-3|NA|TRBD1
TGTGCCAGCAGCTTAGGGACAGGACCCGGGAACGGGGAGCTGTTTTTT
CASSLGTGPGNGELFF
>TRBJ1-1|TRBV30|NA|NA
TGTGCCTGGGCCGACAGGACTGAAGCTTTCTTT
CAWADRTEAFF
>TRBJ1-2|TRBV20-1|NA|NA
TGCAGTGCTAGAGACGAGGCGACCTACACCTTC
CSARDEATYTF
>TRBJ2-5|TRBV23-1|NA|NA
TGCGCCTCAATTCACGGAGAGACCCAGTACTTC
CASIHGETQYF
>TRBJ1-1|TRBV28|NA|NA
TGTGCCAGCTCGACTCCCCCAGTAAGGACTGAAGCTTTCTTT
CASSTPPVRTEAFF
>TRBJ1-1|TRBV5-1|NA|TRBD1
TGCGCCAGCAGCAGAGGACAGGGCAACACTGAAGCTTTCTTT
CASSRGQGNTEAFF
>TRBJ2-7|TRBV27|NA|NA
TGTGCCAGCAGTCTAGGGGTTAACGTCCACGAGCAGTACTTC
CASSLGVNVHEQYF
>TRBJ2-3|TRBV5-1|NA|NA
TGCGCCAGCAGCTTGGAGCGGGCCACAGATACGCAGTATTTT
CASSLERATDTQYF
>TRBJ2-1|TRBV7-9|NA|NA
TGTGCCAGCAGCTCCAGCAGGACTCAAAACTCCTACAATGAGCAGTTCTTC
CASSSSRTQNSYNEQFF
>TRBJ1-4|TRBV7-9|NA|TRBD1
TGTGCCAGCAGCCCAGGGACAGCAACTAATGAAAAACTGTTTTTT
CASSPGTATNEKLFF